The 21 T cell receptor beta chains reported below all come from one sample, sequenced in a study of a mutant IDH1 vaccine in newly diagnosed glioma (dated by TCRdb to the early 2020s). The method was the immunoSEQ multiplex PCR assay. Imported from immuneACCESS, the table was reduced by TCRdb to in-frame sequences with V and J called. These copies leave out some clones; in studies compared against another copy, an unresolved V gene accounts for under half, and the cause of the remainder is not known. The sample table holds tens of thousands of clones, of which 65% to 90% were seen once. Of the sample, over 2.5% falls within the top ten clones. Read against the paper, the sample's time point label means: baseline, week 1 (first vaccination visit). Interpreted using the paper, the treatment or condition label stands for: pre-vaccination baseline after standard-of-care therapy. Sequencing used PBMCs, obtained from a glioma patient treated with radiotherapy, temozolomide or both. The receptors were gathered from a man aged 30 to 45 with glioma.

This clone showed up just once. The CDR3 coding sequence is TGTGCCTGGAGTAACAGGGGAAATTCACCCCTCCACTTT. Amino acids: CAWSNRGNSPLHF. The V gene is TRBV30, the J gene TRBJ1-6; 7 bases map to TRBD1. The CDR3 is 13 amino acids. V shed 2 bases and J 7 bases; nucleotides not matched to a gene: 2. From germline, CDR1 is GTSNPN and CDR2 SVGIG (reference sequence).

This chain joins TRBV6-4 and TRBJ2-3; TRBD2 agrees at 13 bases. The germline V gene has CDR1 MRHNA and CDR2 SNTAGT. Trimming took 2 bases from V and 1 from J; bases not matched to a gene: 3. The CDR3 spans 17 residues. The CDR3 reads CASSDMTSGGCTDTQYF. The CDR3 bases are TGTGCCAGCAGTGACATGACTAGCGGGGGGTGCACAGATACGCAGTATTTT.

This chain connects TRBV11-2 to TRBJ2-5, with 8 bases lining up with TRBD2. Germline V gene data show CDR1 as SGHAT and CDR2 as FQNNGV. The CDR3 runs to 14 residues. V shed 7 bases and J 4 bases; nucleotides not matched to a gene: 8. The CDR3, as DNA: TGTGCCAGCACCAAAAGCGGGGGACCAGAGACCCAGTACTTC. Translation gives CASTKSGGPETQYF.

This clone was counted once. The chain is built from TRBV5-4 and TRBJ2-5; no clear D. Between the trimmed V and J ends, which lost 0 bases and 4 bases, there was a span of 10 bases. The germline gives CDR1 SGHNT, CDR2 YYREEE (reference sequence). This CDR3 spans 14 amino acids. In DNA form, the CDR3 reads TGTGCCAGCAGCTTGGCTCCTTCCCTAGAGACCCAGTACTTC. It encodes CASSLAPSLETQYF.

The V call is TRBV7-9, the J call TRBJ1-3; 7 bases are shared with TRBD1. Germline values: CDR1 SEHNR, CDR2 FQNEAQ (reference sequence). This CDR3 region has 14 residues. V gave up 5 bases and J gave up 5 bases; unmatched junction bases: 6. DNA of the CDR3: TGTGCCAGCAGCCCTTGGACAGGTAGAAACACCATATATTTT. It codes for CASSPWTGRNTIYF.

The chain couples TRBV5-1 to TRBJ1-1; tentatively, D is TRBD1 (5 bases). Trimming took 0 bases from V and 4 from J, leaving 10 bases between them. CDR3 length equals 14 residues. The germline gives CDR1 SGHRS, CDR2 YFSETQ. For the CDR3, the DNA is TGCGCCAGCAGCTTGGCCGGTCAGGGCACTGAAGCTTTCTTT. The encoded protein is CASSLAGQGTEAFF.

This clone has only a few counts. This chain uses TRBV13 with TRBJ1-2; no clear D gene. Germline loops: CDR1 PRHDT, CDR2 FYEKMQ (reference sequence). The CDR3 totals 14 residues. The V end lost 0 bases, the J end lost 3 bases, and 8 bases lay between the germline ends. CDR3 nucleotide sequence: TGTGCCAGCAGCTTAGGCGGCCTCTACTATGGCTACACCTTC. Translation gives CASSLGGLYYGYTF.

J is TRBJ2-3 and V is TRBV30, with D unresolved. The length of the CDR3 is 14 residues. V lost 0 bases and J lost 5, with 12 bases in between. From germline, CDR1 is GTSNPN and CDR2 SVGIG (reference sequence). CDR3 nucleotide sequence: TGTGCCTGGAGTGTTGGCCTTTCTGGAGATACGCAGTATTTT. This gives the protein CAWSVGLSGDTQYF.

The V and J genes are TRBV5-4 and TRBJ1-2; 8 bases align to TRBD1. With 1 base clipped from V and 4 bases from J, the junction kept 9 bases outside the gene matches. Germline V gene data show CDR1 as SGHNT and CDR2 as YYREEE (reference sequence). There are 16 residues in the CDR3. CDR3 in amino acids: CASSLTHGQGGYGYTF. CDR3 in DNA: TGTGCCAGCAGCTTGACCCACGGACAGGGAGGCTATGGCTACACCTTC. The full variable domain, with the rest looked up from reference TRBV5-4 and TRBJ1-2, is ETGVTQSPTHLIKTRGQQVTLRCSSQSGHNTVSWYQQALGQGPQFIFQYYREEENGRGNFPPRFSGLQFPNYSSELNVNALELDDSALYLCASSLTHGQGGYGYTFGSGTRLTVV.

A few counts support this clone. The rearrangement uses TRBV30 and TRBJ1-1; no clear D. Between the trimmed V and J ends, which lost 5 bases and 8 bases, there was a span of 15 bases. Germline CDR1 and CDR2: GTSNPN and SVGIG (reference sequence). The CDR3 length is 12 residues. CDR3 bases: TGTGCCTGGGACGGCGGACGCCGCGAAGCTTTCTTT. Amino acids: CAWDGGRREAFF.

The chain uses TRBV5-1 and TRBJ2-5; 12 nucleotides align to TRBD2. Germline V gene lookup returns CDR1 SGHRS and CDR2 YFSETQ. CDR3 length equals 17 residues. V shed 2 bases, J shed 4 bases, and the junction held 9 bases outside the gene matches. CDR3 bases: TGCGCCAGCAGCTTTGGGCTAGCGGGGGGGCTCGGAGAGACCCAGTACTTC. As protein: CASSFGLAGGLGETQYF.

V gene TRBV6-5 combines with J gene TRBJ2-2, with D perhaps matching TRBD1 (5 bases). CDR1 is MNHEY, CDR2 SVGAGI, per germline. The CDR3 consists of 15 residues. V shed 4 bases and J shed 5 bases, with 14 bases lying between them. CDR3 bases: TGTGCCAGCAGTTCTCGATCTTCAGGGACCGGGGAGCTGTTTTTT. Translated, it gives CASSSRSSGTGELFF.

This rearrangement joins TRBV5-1 to TRBJ2-5; unclear D gene. In germline, CDR1 is SGHRS, CDR2 YFSETQ. CDR3 length: 15 amino acids. The V gene lost 1 base and the J gene lost 5 bases, with 15 bases spanning the gap. CDR3 protein: CASSLRATGLETQYF. As DNA, the CDR3 is TGCGCCAGCAGCTTGAGGGCTACCGGTCTCGAGACCCAGTACTTC.

This sequence joins TRBV5-6 and TRBJ2-7; D is ambiguous. CDR1 SGHDT and CDR2 YYEEEE come from the germline V gene. Trimming removed 2 bases from V and 0 bases from J, with 12 bases in between. This CDR3 contains 15 residues. Here the CDR3 DNA reads TGTGCCAGCAGCTTTTACGACCTCAGCTCCTACGAGCAGTACTTC. It translates to CASSFYDLSSYEQYF.

This clone was recorded once. The chain carries TRBV4-1 and TRBJ1-5; tentative D call: TRBD1 (5 bases). The germline V and J ends were trimmed by 0 bases and 2 bases, with 20 bases remaining between them. CDR3 size: 19 residues. Germline-derived CDR1 and CDR2 are MGHRA and YSYEKL. The CDR3 DNA reads TGCGCCAGCAGCCAAGAAGTCTGGGGTGGGGCGAAACGCAATCAGCCCCAGCATTTT. Its protein is CASSQEVWGGAKRNQPQHF.

This clone has a handful of counts. The chain combines TRBV11-2 with TRBJ1-4; D might be TRBD1 (5 bases). Trimming removed 4 bases from V and 7 bases from J, with 16 bases in between. CDR3 length equals 15 residues. Germline CDR1 SGHAT, CDR2 FQNNGV. The CDR3, as DNA: TGTGCCAGCAGCTCAACAGAGGCCGGGGGTGAAAAACTGTTTTTT. Translation gives CASSSTEAGGEKLFF.

The genes are TRBV9 and TRBJ1-1; 9 nucleotides align to TRBD1. Germline CDR1 and CDR2: SGDLS and YYNGEE. The CDR3 length is 14 residues. The ends lost 3 bases at V and 9 bases at J; junction bases unmatched: 9. In DNA, the CDR3 is TGTGCCAGCAGCGACGACAGGGGGACCCCTAAAGCTTTCTTT. Translated, it gives CASSDDRGTPKAFF.

The chain employs TRBV5-5 and TRBJ1-3; perhaps TRBD1 as D (5 bases). Germline V gene lookup returns CDR1 SGHKS and CDR2 YYEKEE (reference sequence). The CDR3 is 14 amino acids. The V and J ends lost 3 bases and 0 bases respectively, with 7 bases between them. CDR3 amino acids: CASSWGSSGNTIYF. DNA for the CDR3: TGTGCCAGCAGCTGGGGGAGCTCTGGAAACACCATATATTTT. Combining the CDR3 with reference TRBV5-5 and TRBJ1-3 gives the whole variable domain DAGVTQSPTHLIKTRGQQVTLRCSPISGHKSVSWYQQVLGQGPQFIFQYYEKEERGRGNFPDRFSARQFPNYSSELNVNALLLGDSALYLCASSWGSSGNTIYFGEGSWLTVV.

The genes are TRBV19 and TRBJ1-2; 7 bases are a match to TRBD1. The germline gives CDR1 LNHDA, CDR2 SQIVND (reference sequence). V lost 3 bases to trimming and J lost 3 bases; unmatched junction nucleotides: 10. The CDR3 is 16 residues long. CDR3 nucleotides: TGTGCCAGTAGTATCCGGGGACAGACCCTCTACTATGGCTACACCTTC. This gives the protein CASSIRGQTLYYGYTF.

The CDR3 spells CASSLAVEAFF. CDR3 DNA sequence: TGTGCCAGCAGCCTAGCGGTAGAAGCTTTCTTT. The chain employs TRBV5-6 and TRBJ1-1, with D unresolved. The CDR3 is 11 residues long. Trimming left V 4 bases short and J 8 bases short, with 9 bases between. Germline lookup yields CDR1 SGHDT and CDR2 YYEEEE.

V and J are TRBV7-9 and TRBJ2-2; TRBD1 matches at 9 bases. The ends lost 4 bases at V and 5 bases at J; junction bases unmatched: 5. The CDR3 spans 15 residues. The germline CDR1 and CDR2 sequences are SEHNR and FQNEAQ (reference sequence). CDR3 loop: CASSSDRGRTGELFF. CDR3 sequence (DNA): TGTGCCAGCAGCTCGGACAGGGGCCGGACCGGGGAGCTGTTTTTT.